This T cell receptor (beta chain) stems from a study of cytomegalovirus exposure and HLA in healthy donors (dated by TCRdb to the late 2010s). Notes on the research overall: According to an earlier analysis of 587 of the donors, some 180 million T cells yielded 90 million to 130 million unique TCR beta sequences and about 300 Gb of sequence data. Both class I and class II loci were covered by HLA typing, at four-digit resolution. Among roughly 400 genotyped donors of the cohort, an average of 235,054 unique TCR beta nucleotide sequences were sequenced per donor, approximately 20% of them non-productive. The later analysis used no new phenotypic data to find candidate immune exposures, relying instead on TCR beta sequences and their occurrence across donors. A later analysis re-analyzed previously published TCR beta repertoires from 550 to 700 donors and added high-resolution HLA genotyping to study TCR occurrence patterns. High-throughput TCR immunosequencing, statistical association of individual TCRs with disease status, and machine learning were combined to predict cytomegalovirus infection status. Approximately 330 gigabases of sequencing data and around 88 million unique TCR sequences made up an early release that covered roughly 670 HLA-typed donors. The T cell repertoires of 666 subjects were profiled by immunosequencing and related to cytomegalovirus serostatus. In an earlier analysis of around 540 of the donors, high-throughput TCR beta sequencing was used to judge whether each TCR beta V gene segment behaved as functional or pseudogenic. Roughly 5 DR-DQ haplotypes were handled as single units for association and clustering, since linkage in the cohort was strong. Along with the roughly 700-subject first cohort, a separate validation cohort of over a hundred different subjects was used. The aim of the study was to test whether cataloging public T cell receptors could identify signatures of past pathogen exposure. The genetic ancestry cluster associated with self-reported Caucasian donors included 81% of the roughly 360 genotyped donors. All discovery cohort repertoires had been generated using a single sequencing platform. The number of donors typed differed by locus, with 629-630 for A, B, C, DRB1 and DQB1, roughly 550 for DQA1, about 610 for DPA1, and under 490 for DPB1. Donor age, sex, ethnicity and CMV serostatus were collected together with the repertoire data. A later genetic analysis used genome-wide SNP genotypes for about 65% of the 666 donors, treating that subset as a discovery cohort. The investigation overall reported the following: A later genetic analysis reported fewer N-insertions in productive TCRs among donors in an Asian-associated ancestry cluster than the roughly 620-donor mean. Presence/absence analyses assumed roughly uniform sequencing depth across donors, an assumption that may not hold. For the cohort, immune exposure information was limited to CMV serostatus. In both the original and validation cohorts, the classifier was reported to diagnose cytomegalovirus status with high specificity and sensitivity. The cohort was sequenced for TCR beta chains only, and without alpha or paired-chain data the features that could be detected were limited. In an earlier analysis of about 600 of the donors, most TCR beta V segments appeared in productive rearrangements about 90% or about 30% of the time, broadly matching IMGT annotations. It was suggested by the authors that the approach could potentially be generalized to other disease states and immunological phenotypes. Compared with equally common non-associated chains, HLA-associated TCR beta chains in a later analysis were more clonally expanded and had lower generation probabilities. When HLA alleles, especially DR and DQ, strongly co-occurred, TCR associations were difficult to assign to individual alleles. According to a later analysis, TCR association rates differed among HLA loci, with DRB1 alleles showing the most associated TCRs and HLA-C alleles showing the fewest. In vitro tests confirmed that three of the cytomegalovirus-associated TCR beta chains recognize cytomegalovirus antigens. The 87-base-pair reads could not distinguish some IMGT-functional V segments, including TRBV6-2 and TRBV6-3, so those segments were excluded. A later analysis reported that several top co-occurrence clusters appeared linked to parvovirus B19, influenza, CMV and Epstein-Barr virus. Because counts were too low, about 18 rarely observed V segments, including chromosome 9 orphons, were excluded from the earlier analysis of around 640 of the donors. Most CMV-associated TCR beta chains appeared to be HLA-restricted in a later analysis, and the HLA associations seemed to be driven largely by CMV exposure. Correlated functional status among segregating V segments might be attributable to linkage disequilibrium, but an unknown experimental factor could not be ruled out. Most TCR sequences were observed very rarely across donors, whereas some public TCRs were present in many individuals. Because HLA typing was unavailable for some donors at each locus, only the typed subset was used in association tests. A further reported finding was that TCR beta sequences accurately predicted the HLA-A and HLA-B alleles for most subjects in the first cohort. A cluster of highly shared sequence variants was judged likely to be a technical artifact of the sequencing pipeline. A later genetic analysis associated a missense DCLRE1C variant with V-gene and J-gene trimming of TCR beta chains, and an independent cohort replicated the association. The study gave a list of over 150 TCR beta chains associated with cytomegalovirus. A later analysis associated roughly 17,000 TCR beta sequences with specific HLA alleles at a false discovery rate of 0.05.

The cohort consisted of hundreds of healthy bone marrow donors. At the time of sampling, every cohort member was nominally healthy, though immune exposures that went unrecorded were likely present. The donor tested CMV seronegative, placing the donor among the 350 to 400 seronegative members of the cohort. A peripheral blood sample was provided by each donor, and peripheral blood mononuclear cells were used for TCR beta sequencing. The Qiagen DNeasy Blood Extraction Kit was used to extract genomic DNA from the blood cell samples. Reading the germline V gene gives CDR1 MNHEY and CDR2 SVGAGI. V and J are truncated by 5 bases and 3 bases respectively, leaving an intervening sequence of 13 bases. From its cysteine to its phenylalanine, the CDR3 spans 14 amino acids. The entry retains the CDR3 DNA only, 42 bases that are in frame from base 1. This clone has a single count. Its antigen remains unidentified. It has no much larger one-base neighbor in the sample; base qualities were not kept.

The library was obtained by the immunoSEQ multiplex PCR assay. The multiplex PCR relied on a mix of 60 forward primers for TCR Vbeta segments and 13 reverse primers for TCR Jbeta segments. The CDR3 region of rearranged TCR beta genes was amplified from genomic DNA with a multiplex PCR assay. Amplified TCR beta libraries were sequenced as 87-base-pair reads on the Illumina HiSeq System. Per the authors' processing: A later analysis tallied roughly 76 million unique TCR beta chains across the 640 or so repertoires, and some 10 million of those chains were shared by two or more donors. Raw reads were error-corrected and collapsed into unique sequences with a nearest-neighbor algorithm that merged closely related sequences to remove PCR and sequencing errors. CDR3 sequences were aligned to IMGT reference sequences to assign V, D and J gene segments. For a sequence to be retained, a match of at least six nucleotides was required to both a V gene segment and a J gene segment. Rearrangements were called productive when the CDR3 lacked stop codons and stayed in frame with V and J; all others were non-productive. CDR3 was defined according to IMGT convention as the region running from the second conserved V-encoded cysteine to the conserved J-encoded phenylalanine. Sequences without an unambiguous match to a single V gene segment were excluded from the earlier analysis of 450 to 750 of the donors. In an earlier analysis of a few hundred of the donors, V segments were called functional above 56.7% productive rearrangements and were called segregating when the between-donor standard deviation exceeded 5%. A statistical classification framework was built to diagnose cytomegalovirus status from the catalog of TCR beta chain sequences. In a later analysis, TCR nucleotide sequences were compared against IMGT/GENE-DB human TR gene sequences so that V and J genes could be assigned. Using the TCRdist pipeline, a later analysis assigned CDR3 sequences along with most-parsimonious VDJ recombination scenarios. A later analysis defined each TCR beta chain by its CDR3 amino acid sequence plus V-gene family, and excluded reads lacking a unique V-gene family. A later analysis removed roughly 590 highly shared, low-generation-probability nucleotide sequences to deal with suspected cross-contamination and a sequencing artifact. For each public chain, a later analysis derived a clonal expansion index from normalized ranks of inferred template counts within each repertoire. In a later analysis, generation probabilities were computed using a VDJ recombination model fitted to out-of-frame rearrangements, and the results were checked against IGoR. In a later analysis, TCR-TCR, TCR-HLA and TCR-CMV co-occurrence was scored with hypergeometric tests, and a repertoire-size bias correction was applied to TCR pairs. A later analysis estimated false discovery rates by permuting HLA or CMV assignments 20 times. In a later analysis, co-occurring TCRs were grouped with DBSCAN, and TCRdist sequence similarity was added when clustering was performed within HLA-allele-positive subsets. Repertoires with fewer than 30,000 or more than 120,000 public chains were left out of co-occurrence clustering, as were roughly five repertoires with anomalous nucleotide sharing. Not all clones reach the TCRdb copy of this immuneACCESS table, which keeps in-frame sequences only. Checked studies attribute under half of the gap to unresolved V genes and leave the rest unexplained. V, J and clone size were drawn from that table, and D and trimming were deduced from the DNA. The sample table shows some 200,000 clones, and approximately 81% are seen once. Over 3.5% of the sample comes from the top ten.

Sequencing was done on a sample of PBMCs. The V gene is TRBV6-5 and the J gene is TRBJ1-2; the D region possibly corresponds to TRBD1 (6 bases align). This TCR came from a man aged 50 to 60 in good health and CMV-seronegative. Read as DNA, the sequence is TGTGCCAGCAGTAGATCAGGGGCGGACTATGGCTACACCTTC. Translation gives CASSRSGADYGYTF.